Each of the 30 T cell receptor beta chains below was sequenced from the same sample in a study of blood T cell repertoires in COVID-19. TCRdb keeps only in-frame clones here, not all; method: immunoSEQ multiplex PCR. The table includes more than 40,000 clones, 88% detected once. Sequences were obtained from peripheral blood. Receptor source: a man between 45 and 60 years old with active COVID-19.

V usage is TRBV19 and J usage is TRBJ2-7; 15 bases match TRBD2. Trimming removed 5 bases from V and 6 bases from J; junction bases left unmatched: 8. The germline V gene encodes CDR1 LNHDA and CDR2 SQIVND (reference sequence). The CDR3 length is 16 residues. The CDR3 DNA is TGTGCCAGTAGTGCCGGACTAGCGGGAGGGCCTCTCGAGCAGTACTTC. It translates to CASSAGLAGGPLEQYF.

This chain connects TRBV4-1 to TRBJ2-4; TRBD2 matches 9 bases. Germline assignment: CDR1 MGHRA and CDR2 YSYEKL. The trim removed 1 base at V and 4 bases at J, leaving 2 bases unmatched. The CDR3 is made up of 15 amino acids. In DNA, the CDR3 is TGCGCCAGCAGCCAAGGCAGCGGGGGGAAAAACATTCAGTACTTC. This encodes CASSQGSGGKNIQYF.

The rearrangement joins TRBV18 to TRBJ2-3, with 8 positions matching TRBD2. Germline V gives CDR1 KGHSH, CDR2 LQKENI. The ends lost 3 bases at V and 6 bases at J; junction bases unmatched: 5. The CDR3 covers 14 residues. CDR3 loop: CASSPSGGPDTQYF. CDR3 DNA sequence: TGTGCCAGCTCACCGAGCGGGGGACCGGATACGCAGTATTTT. The variable domain in full, completed from reference TRBV18 and TRBJ2-3, reads NAGVMQNPRHLVRRRGQEARLRCSPMKGHSHVYWYRQLPEEGLKFMVYLQKENIIDESGMPKERFSAEFPKEGPSILRIQQVVRGDSAAYFCASSPSGGPDTQYFGPGTRLTVL.

The chain employs TRBV7-2 and TRBJ2-1; possible D gene TRBD2, 5 bases. Trimming took off 6 bases at V and 6 bases at J, with 18 bases between the two ends. Germline CDR1 is SGHTA and CDR2 is FQGNSA. The CDR3 covers 15 residues. This CDR3 is CASRWMSGASNEQFF. CDR3 bases: TGTGCCAGCAGGTGGATGAGCGGCGCGAGCAATGAGCAGTTCTTC.

This clone has a single count. This chain joins TRBV28 and TRBJ2-1; possibly TRBD2 for D (5 bases). This CDR3 comprises 16 residues. Per the germline V gene, CDR1 is MDHEN and CDR2 is SYDVKM. Trimming cost V 9 bases and J 2 bases, with 20 bases left between them. In DNA, the CDR3 is TGTGCCAGTCTCGGAGGTGGGAGCCACACCTACAATGAGCAGTTCTTC. Protein product: CASLGGGSHTYNEQFF.

This sequence joins TRBV19 and TRBJ1-5; possible D gene TRBD1, 5 bases. The germline gives CDR1 LNHDA, CDR2 SQIVND (reference sequence). The CDR3 runs to 14 residues. Trimming shortened V by 2 bases and J by 5 bases, and 10 bases separated the two germline ends. The CDR3 here is CASSIWQGDQPQHF. CDR3 nucleotides: TGTGCCAGTAGTATATGGCAGGGCGATCAGCCCCAGCATTTT.

The V and J genes are TRBV2 and TRBJ1-1; 9 positions match TRBD1. Germline CDR1 is SNHLY and CDR2 is FYNNEI. Losses at the gene ends were 7 bases for V and 2 bases for J; bases not matched to a gene: 2. CDR3 length equals 13 residues. DNA of the CDR3: TGTGCCAGCAAAACAGGGGGCAACACTGAAGCTTTCTTT. This codes for CASKTGGNTEAFF.

The genes are TRBV5-1 and TRBJ2-1; 9 positions match TRBD1. The CDR3 is 15 residues long. Germline assignment: CDR1 SGHRS and CDR2 YFSETQ. V trimming: 1 base; J trimming: 6 bases; junction bases outside the gene matches: 5. The CDR3 loop reads CASSLSGQGPNEQFF. For the CDR3, the DNA is TGCGCCAGCAGCTTGTCGGGACAGGGTCCCAATGAGCAGTTCTTC. Drawing the rest from reference TRBV5-1 and TRBJ2-1, the complete variable domain is KAGVTQTPRYLIKTRGQQVTLSCSPISGHRSVSWYQQTPGQGLQFLFEYFSETQRNKGNFPGRFSGRQFSNSRSEMNVSTLELGDSALYLCASSLSGQGPNEQFFGPGTRLTVL.

V is TRBV5-3 and J is TRBJ2-1; TRBD2 agrees at 7 bases. TRBV5-3 is classed as an ORF, of uncertain function. The V gene end was trimmed by 3 bases and the J gene end by 4 bases; junction bases not matched to a gene: 10. CDR3 length: 16 amino acids. CDR3 bases: TGTGCCAGAAGCTGTTTCCCCGGGACTACATACAATGAGCAGTTCTTC. It codes for CARSCFPGTTYNEQFF.

The V call is TRBV2, the J call TRBJ2-1; D is perhaps TRBD2 (6 bases). V was pared by 7 bases and J by 4 bases, with 8 bases between. CDR3 length equals 12 residues. The germline V gene has CDR1 SNHLY and CDR2 FYNNEI. DNA of the CDR3: TGTGCCAGCAAGGCGGGATACAATGAGCAGTTCTTC. Translation gives CASKAGYNEQFF.

The gene calls are TRBV4-1 and TRBJ1-6; 9 nucleotides line up with TRBD1. J lost 1 base, V lost 4 bases, and 5 bases had no gene match. There are 17 residues in the CDR3. The germline V gene has CDR1 MGHRA and CDR2 YSYEKL. The DNA of the CDR3 is TGCGCCAGCAGCCCGGGACAGGGTTCATCCTATAATTCACCCCTCCACTTT. This gives the protein CASSPGQGSSYNSPLHF.

With regard to this clone: The same CDR3 is also encoded by other DNA sequences in this sample. This chain joins TRBV3-1 (or the pseudogene TRBV3-2) and TRBJ2-7, with a tentative D call TRBD1 (5 bases). Per the germline V gene, CDR1 is LGHDT and CDR2 is YNNKEL (reference sequence). The CDR3 consists of 13 residues. The V end was cut by 0 bases, the J end by 6 bases, with 9 bases between. The CDR3 bases are TGTGCCAGCAGCCAAGATAGGGGCGGCGAGCAGTACTTC. Translated: CASSQDRGGEQYF.

Regarding this clone: In the same sample, other DNA sequences code for this CDR3. The gene calls are TRBV28 and TRBJ1-1, with D possibly TRBD1 on 5 matching bases. Germline CDR1 MDHEN, CDR2 SYDVKM. This CDR3 spans 13 amino acids. The V end was cut by 5 bases, the J end by 1 base, with 8 bases between. The CDR3 region is CASSQTENTEAFF. The CDR3 DNA is TGTGCCAGCAGTCAGACAGAGAACACTGAAGCTTTCTTT.

The chain is built from TRBV5-5 and TRBJ2-3; D gene ambiguous. From germline, CDR1 is SGHKS and CDR2 YYEKEE (reference sequence). The CDR3 extends over 15 amino acids. V lost 1 base and J lost 3, with 12 bases in between. CDR3 bases: TGTGCCAGCAGCTTGTTATCTGGAGTTACAGATACGCAGTATTTT. As protein: CASSLLSGVTDTQYF.

This chain uses TRBV27 with TRBJ2-7; tentative D call: TRBD1 (6 bases). Germline values: CDR1 MNHEY, CDR2 SMNVEV (reference sequence). Trimming took off 3 bases at V and 3 bases at J, with 15 bases between the two ends. The CDR3 contains 15 residues. In nucleotides, the CDR3 is TGTGCCAGCAGTTTGGGACACCCATCCCACTACGAGCAGTACTTC. This gives the protein CASSLGHPSHYEQYF.

Of note for this clone: One end of the junction is discordant with germline, which a read error may explain. This chain connects TRBV3-1 (or the pseudogene TRBV3-2) to TRBJ1-6, with 9 bases identical to TRBD1. The CDR3 runs 16 residues. Germline V gene data show CDR1 as LGHDT and CDR2 as YNNKEL (reference sequence). The CDR3: CASSQTGGLSNSPPHF. DNA for the CDR3: TGTGCCAGCAGCCAGACAGGGGGTTTGTCTAATTCACCCCCCCACTTT.

A single count supports this clone. This chain connects TRBV5-4 to TRBJ2-7; TRBD1 aligns across 7 bases. The CDR3 runs 18 residues. V trimming: 5 bases; J trimming: 3 bases; junction bases outside the gene matches: 20. CDR1 is SGHNT and CDR2 is YYREEE in the germline V gene (reference sequence). CDR3 coding DNA: TGTGCCAGCAGTAGACAGGGCTGGAGCCCCCCCCACATCTACGAGCAGTACTTC. Protein product: CASSRQGWSPPHIYEQYF. Drawing the rest from reference TRBV5-4 and TRBJ2-7, the complete variable domain is ETGVTQSPTHLIKTRGQQVTLRCSSQSGHNTVSWYQQALGQGPQFIFQYYREEENGRGNFPPRFSGLQFPNYSSELNVNALELDDSALYLCASSRQGWSPPHIYEQYFGPGTRLTVT.

The gene calls are TRBV28 and TRBJ1-4; D not resolved. Germline lookup yields CDR1 MDHEN and CDR2 SYDVKM. Trimming took off 3 bases at V and 7 bases at J, with 12 bases between the two ends. CDR3 length: 14 amino acids. CDR3 nucleotides: TGTGCCAGCAGTTTGCCCATCTCGGGTGAAAAACTGTTTTTT. It is translated as CASSLPISGEKLFF.

The CDR3 coding sequence is TGTGCCAGCAGTTCCGGGACACGGCTCTCTGGGGCCAACGTCCTGACTTTC. Translated: CASSSGTRLSGANVLTF. The chain is built from TRBV28 and TRBJ2-6; D is perhaps TRBD1 (6 bases). This CDR3 region has 17 residues. V dropped 4 bases and J dropped 0 bases, with 13 bases sitting between them. The germline CDR1 and CDR2 sequences are MDHEN and SYDVKM.

This chain links TRBV18 with TRBJ1-5; D call uncertain. The CDR3 covers 13 residues. Germline V lookup: CDR1 KGHSH, CDR2 LQKENI. Trimming left V 3 bases short and J 6 bases short, with 9 bases between. The CDR3 protein is CASSPITGQPQHF. CDR3 DNA: TGTGCCAGCTCACCCATTACGGGTCAGCCCCAGCATTTT.

This sequence joins TRBV6-5 and TRBJ1-2; maybe TRBD1 (5 bases). From germline, CDR1 is MNHEY and CDR2 SVGAGI. Trimming pared 2 bases from V and 9 bases from J, leaving 10 bases between. This CDR3 has 12 residues. CDR3 amino acids: CASSYQGARYTF. The CDR3 DNA reads as TGTGCCAGCAGTTACCAAGGGGCCCGCTACACCTTC.

The DNA for the CDR3 is TGTGCCAGCAGTTCAGGGACAGAAGAGTGGTATGGCTACACCTTC. It is translated as CASSSGTEEWYGYTF. The chain couples TRBV7-2 to TRBJ1-2; 7 nucleotides agree with TRBD1. Germline CDR1 reads SGHTA; CDR2 reads FQGNSA. The CDR3 runs to 15 residues. V lost 6 bases, J lost 5 bases, and 12 bases stayed unmatched.

The chain uses TRBV30 and TRBJ1-6, with TRBD1 identical over 8 bases. The V gene's germline CDR1 is GTSNPN and CDR2 SVGIG (reference sequence). The CDR3 extends over 14 amino acids. After removal of 6 bases from V and 6 bases from J, the junction contained 7 bases not matched to a gene. CDR3 sequence (DNA): TGTGCCTGTCCAGAAGGACAGGGTAATTCACCCCTCCACTTT. Its protein product is CACPEGQGNSPLHF.

This clone was observed once. The chain recombines TRBV11-3 with TRBJ2-2; D gene uncertain. In germline, CDR1 is SGHNT, CDR2 YENEEA. The CDR3 length is 15 residues. Trimming stripped 5 bases from V and 2 bases from J, with 12 bases between. Here the CDR3 DNA reads TGTGCCAGCAGCGCCACAACAGAAAACACCGGGGAGCTGTTTTTT. Translated, it gives CASSATTENTGELFF.

The V gene is TRBV19, the J gene TRBJ2-7; 10 nucleotides line up with TRBD1. V lost 4 bases to trimming and J lost 6 bases; unmatched junction nucleotides: 3. Germline V gene lookup returns CDR1 LNHDA and CDR2 SQIVND (reference sequence). The CDR3 covers 13 residues. The CDR3 DNA sequence: TGTGCCAGTAGTACGGGGACAGGGGTCGAGCAGTACTTC. As protein: CASSTGTGVEQYF.

For the CDR3, the DNA is TGTGCCAGCAGCCCCTTGGAACTAGCGGGAGAAGGCGGGGAGCTGTTTTTT. This encodes CASSPLELAGEGGELFF. This chain uses TRBV6-2 or TRBV6-3 with TRBJ2-2; TRBD2 agrees at 11 bases. Trimming cost V 6 bases and J 7 bases; bases outside gene matches: 13. The V gene's germline CDR1 is MNHEY and CDR2 SVGEGT. The CDR3 has 17 amino acids.

The gene calls are TRBV19 and TRBJ2-2; 12 bases line up with TRBD2. CDR3 length: 18 residues. With 5 bases clipped from V and 8 bases from J, the junction kept 15 bases outside the gene matches. Germline lookup yields CDR1 LNHDA and CDR2 SQIVND (reference sequence). The CDR3 DNA reads as TGTGCCAGTAGTGGGGGAGGACTAGCGGGATTGGGAACAGGGGAGCTGTTTTTT. Amino acids: CASSGGGLAGLGTGELFF.

J is TRBJ1-1 and V is TRBV9; D may be TRBD1 (5 bases). V gave up 3 bases and J gave up 5 bases, with 11 bases separating them. The V gene's germline CDR1 is SGDLS and CDR2 YYNGEE. This CDR3 has 13 residues. CDR3 region: CASSAGGGTEAFF. The CDR3 region has the DNA TGTGCCAGCAGCGCGGGGGGAGGGACTGAAGCTTTCTTT.

The V gene is TRBV5-4, the J gene TRBJ2-2; TRBD2 agrees at 10 bases. The CDR3 is made up of 16 amino acids. Germline V gene lookup returns CDR1 SGHNT and CDR2 YYREEE (reference sequence). The V and J ends lost 0 bases and 4 bases, in that order; junction bases with no gene match: 3. CDR3 protein: CASSLASGRVTGELFF. DNA of the CDR3: TGTGCCAGCAGCTTGGCCAGCGGGAGGGTCACCGGGGAGCTGTTTTTT.

The chain carries TRBV23-1 and TRBJ2-3; 10 bases align to TRBD1. TRBV23-1 is filed as an ORF, its function uncertain. V shed 1 base and J 0 bases; nucleotides not matched to a gene: 1. This CDR3 has 16 amino acids. The CDR3 spells CASSQWGQGSTDTQYF. The CDR3 DNA follows: TGCGCCAGCAGTCAATGGGGACAGGGGAGCACAGATACGCAGTATTTT.